The rows below give T cell receptor beta chains drawn from one sample of a study of blood T cell repertoires in COVID-19. Using immunoSEQ multiplex PCR, the repertoire was profiled, and TCRdb retains in-frame clones only, with some absent. Here the sample spans about 210,000 clones, around nine tenths being singletons. The specimen sequenced was peripheral blood. The receptors were gathered from a woman aged 40 to 50 with acute or convalescent COVID-19. CDR3s include the opening cysteine and the closing phenylalanine or tryptophan. A D gene is named only where the DNA matches it firmly. Rows give clone size only sometimes, using once, few, many, or a class for an expanded clone.

>NA|TRBV9|TRBJ2-3|NA
CASSDRVGSGSTSTDTQYF
TGTGCCAGCAGCGATCGTGTGGGGAGTGGGTCAACTAGCACAGATACGCAGTATTTT
>NA|TRBV11-2|TRBJ1-5|NA
CASSLSSNQPQHF
TGTGCCAGCAGCTTAAGCAGCAATCAGCCCCAGCATTTT
>NA|TRBV3-1/TRBV3-2|TRBJ2-1|TRBD2
CASGRLAGSNEQFF
TGTGCCAGCGGGCGACTAGCGGGGTCCAATGAGCAGTTCTTC
>NA|TRBV3-1/TRBV3-2|TRBJ1-2|TRBD1
CASSQTSNRGSYGYTF
TGTGCCAGCAGCCAAACTTCGAACAGGGGTAGCTATGGCTACACCTTC
>NA|TRBV6-5|TRBJ1-3|NA
CASSPGGSGNTIYF
TGTGCCAGCAGTCCCGGGGGCTCTGGAAACACCATATATTTT
>NA|TRBV10-1|TRBJ2-5|NA
CASSDLTNQETQYF
TGCGCCAGCAGTGATTTGACTAATCAAGAGACCCAGTACTTC
>NA|TRBV29-1|TRBJ1-2|NA
CSVSGSPIFTNYGYTF
TGCAGCGTCAGTGGCAGTCCGATATTTACTAACTATGGCTACACCTTC
>NA|TRBV29-1|TRBJ1-2|NA
CSERTEGNYGYTF
TGCAGCGAGAGGACGGAGGGAAACTATGGCTACACCTTC
>NA|TRBV19|TRBJ1-5|NA
CASSMERKSNQPQHF
TGTGCCAGTAGTATGGAGAGGAAGAGCAATCAGCCCCAGCATTTT
>NA|TRBV19|TRBJ1-3|NA
CASSMNREYGNTIYF
TGTGCCAGTAGTATGAACAGGGAATATGGAAACACCATATATTTT
>NA|TRBV27|TRBJ1-1|TRBD1
CASRQGAEDTEAFF
TGTGCCAGCAGACAGGGGGCTGAGGACACTGAAGCTTTCTTT
>NA|TRBV7-9|TRBJ2-2|TRBD1
CASRTGDLSGELFF
TGTGCCAGCAGGACAGGGGATTTGTCCGGGGAGCTGTTTTTT
>once|TRBV5-6|TRBJ1-1|TRBD1
CASSFVDRQNTEAFF
TGTGCCAGCAGCTTCGTGGACAGGCAGAACACTGAAGCTTTCTTT
>NA|TRBV6-6|TRBJ1-1|NA
CASSPVGGTEAFF
TGTGCCAGCAGTCCAGTTGGTGGCACTGAAGCTTTCTTT
>NA|TRBV18|TRBJ2-3|NA
CASSPSPEATTQYF
TGTGCCAGCTCACCCTCACCGGAAGCGACTACGCAGTATTTT
>once|TRBV3-1/TRBV3-2|TRBJ2-5|TRBD2
CASSRRGGGTQYF
TGTGCCAGCAGCCGCCGAGGCGGGGGGACCCAGTACTTC
>once|TRBV5-6|TRBJ1-2|NA
CASSPLESRGYTF
TGTGCCAGCAGCCCATTGGAGTCTCGTGGCTACACCTTC
>NA|TRBV10-3|TRBJ1-1|NA
CAISDLRDTNTEAFF
TGTGCCATCAGTGATCTTCGTGACACGAACACTGAAGCTTTCTTT
>NA|TRBV11-2|TRBJ1-2|TRBD1
CASSLDRGQGAYGYTF
TGTGCCAGCAGCTTAGATCGGGGACAGGGGGCCTATGGCTACACCTTC
>NA|TRBV10-2|TRBJ1-5|NA
CASSPDNWGRNQPQHF
TGCGCCAGCAGTCCTGACAATTGGGGGCGGAATCAGCCCCAGCATTTT
>few|TRBV19|TRBJ2-3|TRBD2
CASSPSGALSTDTQYF
TGTGCCAGTAGTCCTAGCGGGGCACTTAGCACAGATACGCAGTATTTT
>NA|TRBV19|TRBJ1-2|NA
CASSAFYGYYGYTF
TGTGCCAGTAGTGCCTTTTACGGGTACTATGGCTACACCTTC
>NA|TRBV7-3|TRBJ2-3|TRBD1
CASSPPGTGRADTQYF
TGTGCCAGCAGCCCGCCCGGGACAGGGAGGGCAGATACGCAGTATTTT
>NA|TRBV7-2|TRBJ2-3|NA
CASSQGDITDTQYF
TGTGCCAGCAGCCAAGGGGACATCACAGATACGCAGTATTTT
>once|TRBV2|TRBJ1-4|NA
CASRFSGSGEKLFF
TGTGCCAGCAGGTTCTCCGGGAGCGGTGAAAAACTGTTTTTT
>NA|TRBV9|TRBJ2-2|NA
CASSLQGNTGELFF
TGTGCCAGCAGCTTACAGGGGAACACCGGGGAGCTGTTTTTT
>once|TRBV2|TRBJ2-1|NA
CASSEAGATHNEQFF
TGTGCCAGCAGTGAAGCTGGGGCGACCCACAATGAGCAGTTCTTC
>NA|TRBV27|TRBJ2-2|TRBD1
CASRGFGTENTGELFF
TGTGCCAGCAGGGGCTTCGGGACAGAAAACACCGGGGAGCTGTTTTTT
>NA|TRBV9|TRBJ2-5|NA
CASSAFRSQETQYF
TGTGCCAGCAGCGCGTTCAGATCCCAAGAGACCCAGTACTTC
>once|TRBV7-2|TRBJ2-3|NA
CASSKRGRLSTDTQYF
TGTGCCAGCAGCAAACGGGGGAGGCTAAGCACAGATACGCAGTATTTT
>NA|TRBV4-1|TRBJ1-1|TRBD1
CASSFTGQTTEAFF
TGCGCCAGCAGCTTTACGGGACAGACCACTGAAGCTTTCTTT
>NA|TRBV12-5|TRBJ1-6|NA
CASGSQSGNTYNSPLHF
TGTGCTAGTGGCTCCCAGTCGGGTAACACCTATAATTCACCCCTCCACTTT
>NA|TRBV6-1|TRBJ1-6|TRBD1
CASSESRTGAYSPLHF
TGTGCCAGCAGTGAGTCAAGGACAGGGGCTTATTCACCCCTCCACTTT
>NA|TRBV3-1/TRBV3-2|TRBJ2-1|TRBD2
CASSRTSGGARNEQFF
TGTGCCAGCAGCCGGACTAGCGGGGGGGCGCGCAATGAGCAGTTCTTC
>NA|TRBV5-8|TRBJ1-5|TRBD1
CASRVQGTPSNQPQHF
TGTGCCAGCAGGGTACAGGGGACCCCTAGCAATCAGCCCCAGCATTTT
>once|TRBV19|TRBJ2-2|TRBD2
CASTPLGLALNTGELFF
TGTGCCAGTACCCCTCTCGGACTAGCCTTGAACACCGGGGAGCTGTTTTTT
>NA|TRBV7-9|TRBJ1-1|NA
CASSPGLGEAFF
TGTGCCAGCAGCCCCGGGTTAGGTGAAGCTTTCTTT
>NA|TRBV30|TRBJ1-5|NA
CAWSAGLSNQPQHF
TGTGCCTGGAGTGCAGGGTTAAGCAATCAGCCCCAGCATTTT
>NA|TRBV9|TRBJ2-3|NA
CASSVATWAGGTDTQYF
TGTGCCAGCAGCGTAGCTACATGGGCAGGGGGCACAGATACGCAGTATTTT
>NA|TRBV2|TRBJ2-3|NA
CASSEVATNTQYF
TGTGCCAGCAGTGAAGTGGCCACAAATACGCAGTATTTT
>NA|TRBV7-2|TRBJ1-2|NA
CASSSLQGTNYGYTF
TGTGCCAGCAGCTCCCTACAGGGTACTAACTATGGCTACACCTTC
>NA|TRBV5-6|TRBJ1-2|TRBD1
CASSLRQGFWTNYGYTF
TGTGCCAGCAGCTTGAGACAGGGTTTCTGGACTAACTATGGCTACACCTTC
>once|TRBV3-1/TRBV3-2|TRBJ2-2|TRBD2
CASSLGTSSGELFF
TGTGCCAGCAGCCTCGGGACTAGCTCCGGGGAGCTGTTTTTT
>NA|TRBV6-5|TRBJ1-1|NA
CASSYALGLNTEAFF
TGTGCCAGCAGTTACGCGCTCGGGTTGAACACTGAAGCTTTCTTT
>NA|TRBV28|TRBJ1-2|TRBD1
CASSPWGQGAINYGYTF
TGTGCCAGCAGTCCTTGGGGACAGGGGGCGATTAACTATGGCTACACCTTC